The entry below gives a single T cell receptor (beta chain) sequence along with its context. This specimen comes from a study of T cell changes during pregnancy in multiple sclerosis. Libraries were prepared by immunoSEQ multiplex PCR; TCRdb keeps only in-frame clonotypes and omits some of them. The sample consists of some 87,000 clones, 92% of them appearing once. This CDR3 has 14 amino acids. Germline V CDR1 and CDR2: ENHRY, SYGVKD. This chain connects TRBV10-3 to TRBJ2-5, with unresolved D. TRBJ2-7 matches the DNA end more closely, so the J call is doubtful. This receptor was obtained from a female donor with multiple sclerosis, enrolled in a pregnancy study. Sequenced material: peripheral blood, taken in the first trimester of pregnancy. Written as DNA, the CDR3 is TGTGCCATCAGTGTTATCGCGGAAAAATACGAGCAGTACTTC. Translated, it gives CAISVIAEKYEQYF.